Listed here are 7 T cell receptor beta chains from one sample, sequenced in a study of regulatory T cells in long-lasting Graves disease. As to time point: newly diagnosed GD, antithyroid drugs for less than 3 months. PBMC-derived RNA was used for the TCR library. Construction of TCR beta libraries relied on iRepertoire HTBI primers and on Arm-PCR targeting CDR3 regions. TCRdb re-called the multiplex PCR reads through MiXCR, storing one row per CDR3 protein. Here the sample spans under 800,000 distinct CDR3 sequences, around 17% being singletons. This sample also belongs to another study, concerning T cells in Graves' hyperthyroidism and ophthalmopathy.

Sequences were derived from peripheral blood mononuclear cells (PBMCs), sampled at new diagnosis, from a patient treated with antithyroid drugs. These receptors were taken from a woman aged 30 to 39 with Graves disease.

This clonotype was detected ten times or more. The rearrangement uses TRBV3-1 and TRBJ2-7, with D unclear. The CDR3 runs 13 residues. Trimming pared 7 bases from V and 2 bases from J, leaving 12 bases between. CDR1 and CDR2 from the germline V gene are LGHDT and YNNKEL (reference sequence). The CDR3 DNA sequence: TGTGCCAGCAAATCCGAAGGGACCTACGAGCAGTACTTC. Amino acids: CASKSEGTYEQYF.

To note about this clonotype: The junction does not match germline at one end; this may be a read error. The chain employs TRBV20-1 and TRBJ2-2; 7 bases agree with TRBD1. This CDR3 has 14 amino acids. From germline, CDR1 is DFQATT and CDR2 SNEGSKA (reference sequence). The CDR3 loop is CSATGQLNTGELLF. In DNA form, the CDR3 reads TGCAGTGCCACGGGACAGCTGAACACCGGGGAGCTGCTTTTT.

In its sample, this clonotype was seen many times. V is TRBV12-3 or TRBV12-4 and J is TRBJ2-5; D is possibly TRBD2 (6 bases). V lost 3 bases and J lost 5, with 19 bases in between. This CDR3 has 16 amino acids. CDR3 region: CASSFNWGEAPETQYF. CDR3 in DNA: TGTGCCAGCAGTTTCAATTGGGGGGAGGCCCCGGAGACCCAGTACTTC.

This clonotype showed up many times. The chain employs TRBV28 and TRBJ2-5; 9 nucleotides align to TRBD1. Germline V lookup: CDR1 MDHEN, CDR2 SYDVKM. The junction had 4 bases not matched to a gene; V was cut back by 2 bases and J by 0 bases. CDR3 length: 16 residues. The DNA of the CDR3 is TGTGCCAGCAGTTTAGGGACAGGGTGGTACCAAGAGACCCAGTACTTC. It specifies CASSLGTGWYQETQYF.

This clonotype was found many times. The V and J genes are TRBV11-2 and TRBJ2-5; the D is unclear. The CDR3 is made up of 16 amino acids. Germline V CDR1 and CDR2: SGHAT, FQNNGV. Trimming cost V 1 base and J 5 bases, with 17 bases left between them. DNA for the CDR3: TGTGCCAGCAGCTTAGGCCACGCCGACCTGGGGGAGACCCAGTACTTC. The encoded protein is CASSLGHADLGETQYF.

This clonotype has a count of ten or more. As DNA, the CDR3 is TGTGCCAGCAGCTTAGTTCGTCAGGACACTGAAGCTTTCTTT. It specifies CASSLVRQDTEAFF. The chain couples TRBV11-2 to TRBJ1-1, with unresolved D. Germline assignment: CDR1 SGHAT and CDR2 FQNNGV. This CDR3 contains 14 residues. The ends were cut back, 1 base at V and 3 bases at J, with 9 bases in the middle. Complete variable domain (other parts from reference TRBV11-2 and TRBJ1-1): EAGVAQSPRYKIIEKRQSVAFWCNPISGHATLYWYQQILGQGPKLLIQFQNNGVVDDSQLPKDRFSAERLKGVDSTLKIQPAKLEDSAVYLCASSLVRQDTEAFFGQGTRLTVV.

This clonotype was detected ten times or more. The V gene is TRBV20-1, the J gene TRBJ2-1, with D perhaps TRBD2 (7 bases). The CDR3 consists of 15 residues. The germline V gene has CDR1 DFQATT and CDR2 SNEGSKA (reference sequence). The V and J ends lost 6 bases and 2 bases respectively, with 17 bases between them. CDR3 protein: CSAPPPGGTYNEQFF. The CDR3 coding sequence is TGCAGTGCCCCTCCCCCGGGGGGCACCTACAATGAGCAGTTCTTC.